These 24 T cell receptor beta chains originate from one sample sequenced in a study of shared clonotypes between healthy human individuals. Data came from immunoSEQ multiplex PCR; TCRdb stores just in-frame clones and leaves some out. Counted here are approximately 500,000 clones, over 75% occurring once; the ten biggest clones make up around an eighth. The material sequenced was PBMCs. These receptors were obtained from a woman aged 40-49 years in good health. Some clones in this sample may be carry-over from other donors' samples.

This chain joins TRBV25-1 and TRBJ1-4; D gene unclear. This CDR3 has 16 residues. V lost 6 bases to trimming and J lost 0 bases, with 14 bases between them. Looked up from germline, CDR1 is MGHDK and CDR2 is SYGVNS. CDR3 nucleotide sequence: TGTGCCAGCAGGAGGTCCGGGCCCCCAACTAATGAAAAACTGTTTTTT. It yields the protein CASRRSGPPTNEKLFF.

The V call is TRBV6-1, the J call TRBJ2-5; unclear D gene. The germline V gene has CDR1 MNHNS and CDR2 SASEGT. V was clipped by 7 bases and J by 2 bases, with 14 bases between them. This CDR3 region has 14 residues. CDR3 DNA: TGTGCCAGCATAATAGACCGATCTCAAGAGACCCAGTACTTC. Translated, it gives CASIIDRSQETQYF.

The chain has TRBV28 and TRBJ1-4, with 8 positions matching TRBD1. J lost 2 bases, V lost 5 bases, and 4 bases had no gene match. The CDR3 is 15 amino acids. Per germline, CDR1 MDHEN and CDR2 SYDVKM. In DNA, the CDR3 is TGTGCCAGCAGTATAAACAGGGGGACTAATGAAAAACTGTTTTTT. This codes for CASSINRGTNEKLFF.

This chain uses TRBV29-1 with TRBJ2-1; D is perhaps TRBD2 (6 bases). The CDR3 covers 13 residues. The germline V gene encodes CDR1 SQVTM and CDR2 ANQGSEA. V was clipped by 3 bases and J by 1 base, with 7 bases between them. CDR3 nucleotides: TGCAGCGTTGATCGGGGGTCCTACAATGAGCAGTTCTTC. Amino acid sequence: CSVDRGSYNEQFF.

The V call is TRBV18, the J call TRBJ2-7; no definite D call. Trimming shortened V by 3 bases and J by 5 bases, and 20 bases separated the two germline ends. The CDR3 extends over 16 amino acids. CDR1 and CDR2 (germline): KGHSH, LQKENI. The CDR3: CASSPLTAVFGNEQYF. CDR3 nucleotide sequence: TGTGCCAGCTCACCTCTAACTGCGGTCTTTGGAAACGAGCAGTACTTC.

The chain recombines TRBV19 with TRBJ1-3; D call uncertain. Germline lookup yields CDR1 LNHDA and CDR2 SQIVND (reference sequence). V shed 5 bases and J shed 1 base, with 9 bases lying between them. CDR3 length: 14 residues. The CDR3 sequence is CASSPGASGNTIYF. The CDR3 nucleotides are TGTGCCAGTAGTCCAGGAGCGTCTGGAAACACCATATATTTT.

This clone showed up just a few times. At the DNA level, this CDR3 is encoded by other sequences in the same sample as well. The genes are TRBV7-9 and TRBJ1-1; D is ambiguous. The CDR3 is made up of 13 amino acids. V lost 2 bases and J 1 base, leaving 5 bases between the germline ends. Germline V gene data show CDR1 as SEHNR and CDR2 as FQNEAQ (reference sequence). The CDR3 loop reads CASSLQGNTEAFF. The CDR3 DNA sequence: TGTGCCAGCAGCTTACAAGGGAACACTGAAGCTTTCTTT.

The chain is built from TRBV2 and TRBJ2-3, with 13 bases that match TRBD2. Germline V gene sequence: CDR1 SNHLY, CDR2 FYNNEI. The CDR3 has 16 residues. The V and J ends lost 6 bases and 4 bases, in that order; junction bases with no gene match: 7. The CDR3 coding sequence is TGTGCCAGCAGAAAGGGACTAGCGGGATCGGCAGATACGCAGTATTTT. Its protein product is CASRKGLAGSADTQYF.

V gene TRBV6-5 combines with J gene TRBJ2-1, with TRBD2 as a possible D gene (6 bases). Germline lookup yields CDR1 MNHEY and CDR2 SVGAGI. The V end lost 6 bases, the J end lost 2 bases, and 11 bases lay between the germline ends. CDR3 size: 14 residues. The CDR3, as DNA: TGTGCCAGCAGGTTAGCGGCGGCCTACAATGAGCAGTTCTTC. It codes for CASRLAAAYNEQFF.

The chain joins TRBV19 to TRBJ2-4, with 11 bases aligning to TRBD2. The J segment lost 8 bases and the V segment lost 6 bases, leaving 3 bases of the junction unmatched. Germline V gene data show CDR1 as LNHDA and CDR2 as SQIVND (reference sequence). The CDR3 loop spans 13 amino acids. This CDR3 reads CASRLAGGDIQYF. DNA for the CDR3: TGTGCCAGTAGATTAGCGGGAGGGGACATTCAGTACTTC.

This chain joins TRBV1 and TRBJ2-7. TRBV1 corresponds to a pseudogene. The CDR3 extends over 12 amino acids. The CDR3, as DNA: TGCACCAGCAGCCAAGGGGACTACGAGCAGTACTTC. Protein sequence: CTSSQGDYEQYF.

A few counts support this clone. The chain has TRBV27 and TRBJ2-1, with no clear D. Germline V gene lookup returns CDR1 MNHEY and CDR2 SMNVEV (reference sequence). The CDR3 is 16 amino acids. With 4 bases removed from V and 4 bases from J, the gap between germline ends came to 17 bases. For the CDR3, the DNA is TGTGCCAGCAGTTCCCCCTCCTTAGGGCCTTACAATGAGCAGTTCTTC. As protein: CASSSPSLGPYNEQFF.

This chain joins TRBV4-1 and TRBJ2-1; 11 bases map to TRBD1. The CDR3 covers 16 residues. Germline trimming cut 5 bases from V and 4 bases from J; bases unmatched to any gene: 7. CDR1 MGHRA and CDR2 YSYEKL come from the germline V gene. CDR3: CASSSPGQGDYNEQFF. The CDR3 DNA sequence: TGCGCCAGCAGCTCTCCGGGACAGGGGGATTACAATGAGCAGTTCTTC.

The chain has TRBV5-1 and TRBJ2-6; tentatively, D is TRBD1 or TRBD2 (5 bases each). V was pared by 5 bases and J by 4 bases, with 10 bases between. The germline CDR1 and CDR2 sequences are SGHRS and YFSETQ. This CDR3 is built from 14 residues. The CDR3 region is CASRSGTGANVLTF. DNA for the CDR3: TGCGCCAGCAGATCAGGGACCGGGGCCAACGTCCTGACTTTC.

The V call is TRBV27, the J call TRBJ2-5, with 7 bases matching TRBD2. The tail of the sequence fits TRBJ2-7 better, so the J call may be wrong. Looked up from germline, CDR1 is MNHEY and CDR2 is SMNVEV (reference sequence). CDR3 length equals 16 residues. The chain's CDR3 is CASSLRVGAGTYEQYF. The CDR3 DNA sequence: TGTGCCAGCAGTTTACGGGTGGGAGCGGGGACCTACGAGCAGTACTTC.

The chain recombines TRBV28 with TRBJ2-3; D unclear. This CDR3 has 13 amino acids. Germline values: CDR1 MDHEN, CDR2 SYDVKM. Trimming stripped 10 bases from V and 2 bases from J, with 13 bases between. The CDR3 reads CAITRALTDTQYF. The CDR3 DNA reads TGTGCCATTACTCGGGCCCTCACAGATACGCAGTATTTT.

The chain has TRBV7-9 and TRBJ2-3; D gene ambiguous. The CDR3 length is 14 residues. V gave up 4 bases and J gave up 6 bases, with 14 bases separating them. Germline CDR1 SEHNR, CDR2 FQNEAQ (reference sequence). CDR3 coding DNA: TGTGCCAGCAGCTCCGGCTATATGGCGGATACGCAGTATTTT. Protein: CASSSGYMADTQYF.

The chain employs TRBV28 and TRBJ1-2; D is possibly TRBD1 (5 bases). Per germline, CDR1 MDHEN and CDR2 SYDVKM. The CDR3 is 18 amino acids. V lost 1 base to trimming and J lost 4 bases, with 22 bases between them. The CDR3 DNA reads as TGTGCCAGCAGTTTATCGGACGGGTTCTCGGGGGACGGCTATGGCTACACCTTC. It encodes CASSLSDGFSGDGYGYTF.

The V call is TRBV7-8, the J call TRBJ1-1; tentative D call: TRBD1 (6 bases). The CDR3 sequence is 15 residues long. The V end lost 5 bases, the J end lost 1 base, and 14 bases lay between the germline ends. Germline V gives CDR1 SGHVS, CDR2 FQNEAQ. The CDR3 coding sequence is TGTGCCAGCAGCCTGTGGGGGGGCAGGAACACTGAAGCTTTCTTT. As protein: CASSLWGGRNTEAFF.

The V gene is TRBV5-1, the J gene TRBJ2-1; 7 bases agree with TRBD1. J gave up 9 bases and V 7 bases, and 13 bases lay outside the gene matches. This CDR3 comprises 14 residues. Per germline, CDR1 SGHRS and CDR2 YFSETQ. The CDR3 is CASGKRGRLGEQFF. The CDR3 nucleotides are TGCGCCAGCGGAAAGAGGGGGCGTCTTGGTGAGCAGTTCTTC.

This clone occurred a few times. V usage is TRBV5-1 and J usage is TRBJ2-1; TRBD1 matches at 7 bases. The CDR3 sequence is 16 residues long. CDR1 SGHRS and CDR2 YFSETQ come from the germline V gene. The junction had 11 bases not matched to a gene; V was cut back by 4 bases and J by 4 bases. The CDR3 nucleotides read TGCGCCAGCAGCCCCACCGGGACAGAGCTATACAATGAGCAGTTCTTC. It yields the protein CASSPTGTELYNEQFF. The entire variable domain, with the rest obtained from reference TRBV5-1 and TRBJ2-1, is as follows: KAGVTQTPRYLIKTRGQQVTLSCSPISGHRSVSWYQQTPGQGLQFLFEYFSETQRNKGNFPGRFSGRQFSNSRSEMNVSTLELGDSALYLCASSPTGTELYNEQFFGPGTRLTVL.

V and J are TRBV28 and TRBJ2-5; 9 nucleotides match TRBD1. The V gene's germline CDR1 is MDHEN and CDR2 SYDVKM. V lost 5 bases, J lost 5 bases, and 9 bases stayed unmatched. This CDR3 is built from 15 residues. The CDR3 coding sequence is TGTGCCAGCAGTCCGCACACAGGGGGCTCGGAGACCCAGTACTTC. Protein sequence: CASSPHTGGSETQYF.

The DNA for the CDR3 is TGTGCCAGCAGCTTATCCGGGGGCAATCAGCCCCAGCATTTT. It is translated as CASSLSGGNQPQHF. The V call is TRBV7-8, the J call TRBJ1-5; D is ambiguous. This CDR3 comprises 14 residues. CDR1 SGHVS and CDR2 FQNEAQ come from the germline V gene. Deletions cut 2 bases from V and 2 bases from J, with 7 bases between. The full variable domain, its missing parts supplied by reference TRBV7-8 and TRBJ1-5, is GAGVSQSPRYKVAKRGQDVALRCDPISGHVSLFWYQQALGQGPEFLTYFQNEAQLDKSGLPSDRFFAERPEGSVSTLKIQRTQQEDSAVYLCASSLSGGNQPQHFGDGTRLSIL.

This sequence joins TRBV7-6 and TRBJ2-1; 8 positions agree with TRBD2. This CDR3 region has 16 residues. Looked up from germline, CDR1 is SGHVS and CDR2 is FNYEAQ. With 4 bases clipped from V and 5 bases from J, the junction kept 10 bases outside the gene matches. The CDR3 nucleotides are TGTGCCAGCAGCTCCAGAAAGCGGGAGAGCCACAATGAGCAGTTCTTC. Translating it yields CASSSRKRESHNEQFF.